This is a list of T cell receptor beta chains from one sample in a study of cytomegalovirus exposure and HLA in healthy donors. TCRdb's table, derived via immunoSEQ multiplex PCR, lists solely in-frame clones and lacks some. The table has approximately 100,000 clones, around 86% seen once. Material: PBMCs. These receptors originate from a man younger than 45 in good health and CMV-seropositive. The CDR3 runs from the conserved cysteine through the conserved F or W. The order of the fields is J gene, V gene, CDR3 protein.

TRBJ2-7 | TRBV19 | CASRGGSYEQYF
TRBJ2-3 | TRBV6-1 | CASSPGQGADTQYF
TRBJ2-2 | TRBV6-4 | CASSSAGELFF
TRBJ2-3 | TRBV7-6 | CASSLTSGSLFTDTQYF
TRBJ1-2 | TRBV7-8 | CASSRGTGDGYGYTF
TRBJ1-1 | TRBV29-1 | CSVEARTGGTEAFF
TRBJ1-4 | TRBV10-3 | CAISINPGTGANEKLFF
TRBJ2-5 | TRBV30 | CAWAPYGETQYF
TRBJ2-7 | TRBV2 | CASRDRGSSYEQYF
TRBJ2-7 | TRBV27 | CASSFLAAEGLYEQYF
TRBJ2-2 | TRBV7-6 | CASSLIAGGPGVAGELFF
TRBJ2-3 | TRBV28 | CASSRPLGQITDTQYF
TRBJ2-7 | TRBV6-5 | CASKLRGSGLYEQYF
TRBJ2-3 | TRBV19 | CASSPRERTQYF
TRBJ1-1 | TRBV5-1 | CASTQGTGDMNTEAFF
TRBJ2-4 | TRBV4-2 | CASSQDPNTKNIQYF
TRBJ2-1 | TRBV7-8 | CASSLVGAGGLEQFF
TRBJ2-3 | TRBV10-3 | CAIRSGQSGTDTQYF
TRBJ2-7 | TRBV7-2 | CASSLDRVYEQYF
TRBJ2-3 | TRBV27 | CASRGTSGTDTQYF
TRBJ1-2 | TRBV28 | CASREGVSHGYTF
TRBJ2-2 | TRBV2 | CASRIRNTGELFF
TRBJ2-2 | TRBV5-1 | CASRETKENTGELFF
TRBJ2-2 | TRBV5-1 | CASSLGALGAGTGELFF
TRBJ2-2 | TRBV2 | CASSPQGPAANTGELFF
TRBJ1-1 | TRBV27 | CATGTPGYTEAFF
TRBJ2-1 | TRBV4-1 | CASSQESSGSYYNEQFF
TRBJ2-7 | TRBV5-1 | CASSAKTGNEYEQYF
TRBJ1-1 | TRBV6-6 | CASSRGTSNTEAFF
TRBJ1-1 | TRBV10-3 | CAISEVPGQGKTEAFF
TRBJ1-1 | TRBV6-4 | CASSLDGNTEAFF
TRBJ2-6 | TRBV7-3 | CASSLGTASGANVLTF
TRBJ1-1 | TRBV7-9 | CASSSTAEAFF
TRBJ2-3 | TRBV6-5 | CASTQGWTDTQYF
TRBJ1-5 | TRBV27 | CASSLSLVSNQPQHF
TRBJ2-1 | TRBV7-2 | CASSLIGFGDEQFF
TRBJ2-7 | TRBV9 | CASSVGDTPYEQYF
TRBJ2-7 | TRBV28 | CASSRYQGADYEQYF
TRBJ1-1 | TRBV4-2 | CASSQVDTEAFF
TRBJ1-1 | TRBV19 | CASSIMGQNTEAFF
TRBJ2-7 | TRBV5-1 | CASSLARSGRVGEQYF
TRBJ1-2 | TRBV9 | CASSPGQGAGYTF